The next 18 T cell receptor beta chains were all read from a single sample in a study of cytomegalovirus exposure and HLA in healthy donors. The table came from immunoSEQ multiplex PCR; TCRdb's copy has only in-frame clones and leaves some out. The sample lists more than 300,000 clones; more than 80% were seen once. What was sequenced was PBMCs. The receptors here all came from a woman between 18 and 29 years old in good health and CMV-seronegative.

This clone has a handful of counts. This specimen includes other DNA sequences encoding the same CDR3. This sequence joins TRBV6-1 and TRBJ1-2, with no clear D. The CDR3 is made up of 13 amino acids. Trimming took off 1 base at V and 5 bases at J, with 8 bases between the two ends. The germline gives CDR1 MNHNS, CDR2 SASEGT. The CDR3 DNA reads as TGTGCCAGCAGTGAAGGGGCAGATTATGGCTACACCTTC. This gives the protein CASSEGADYGYTF.

This clone was seen just once. This chain links TRBV28 with TRBJ2-7; D is perhaps TRBD1 (6 bases). The CDR3 is made up of 16 amino acids. Trimming shortened V by 3 bases and J by 4 bases, and 19 bases separated the two germline ends. CDR1 and CDR2 (germline): MDHEN, SYDVKM. The CDR3 sequence: CASSFGGRGTLYEQYF. Here the CDR3 DNA reads TGTGCCAGCAGTTTTGGGGGAAGGGGGACCTTATACGAGCAGTACTTC.

Details on this clone: Other nucleotide sequences from this sample produce the same CDR3. J is TRBJ1-1 and V is TRBV4-1, with D possibly being TRBD1 (5 bases). V lost 4 bases to trimming and J lost 1 base, with 7 bases between them. CDR1 is MGHRA, CDR2 YSYEKL, per germline. The CDR3 has 13 residues. Here the CDR3 reads CASSPQGNTEAFF. The CDR3, as DNA: TGCGCCAGCAGCCCCCAGGGGAACACTGAAGCTTTCTTT.

The chain employs TRBV2 and TRBJ1-3; D gene ambiguous. The ends were cut back, 6 bases at V and 6 bases at J, with 9 bases in the middle. Germline CDR1 is SNHLY and CDR2 is FYNNEI. This CDR3 is built from 12 residues. Here the CDR3 reads CASSASENTIYF. In DNA form, the CDR3 reads TGTGCCAGCAGCGCTAGCGAAAACACCATATATTTT.

This chain uses TRBV11-2 with TRBJ2-3; unclear D gene. CDR1 and CDR2 (germline): SGHAT, FQNNGV. The CDR3 covers 16 residues. Trimming pared 1 base from V and 2 bases from J, leaving 13 bases between. The CDR3 is CASSLGNLRPTDTQYF. CDR3 sequence (DNA): TGTGCCAGCAGCTTAGGGAATCTGCGGCCCACAGATACGCAGTATTTT.

The chain couples TRBV30 to TRBJ2-7, with 10 bases matching TRBD1. Trimming removed 0 bases from V and 8 bases from J; junction bases left unmatched: 7. The CDR3 consists of 14 residues. CDR1 and CDR2 from the germline V gene are GTSNPN and SVGIG (reference sequence). The CDR3 reads CAWSVGQGDGKQYF. The CDR3 DNA is TGTGCCTGGAGTGTCGGACAGGGGGACGGGAAGCAGTACTTC.

The rearrangement uses TRBV7-8 and TRBJ1-3, with D maybe TRBD1 (5 bases). Trimming stripped 6 bases from V and 1 base from J, with 13 bases between. Germline V CDR1 and CDR2: SGHVS, FQNEAQ. This CDR3 is 15 amino acids long. The CDR3 nucleotides are TGTGCCAGCAGTAAGACAGTATCTTCTGGAAACACCATATATTTT. This encodes CASSKTVSSGNTIYF.

The V call is TRBV2, the J call TRBJ2-1; 8 bases map to TRBD1. CDR3 length: 14 residues. V lost 4 bases to trimming and J lost 5 bases; unmatched junction nucleotides: 4. Germline CDR1 SNHLY, CDR2 FYNNEI. The CDR3 sequence: CASSGGQVNNEQFF. The CDR3 DNA sequence: TGTGCCAGCAGTGGGGGACAGGTCAACAATGAGCAGTTCTTC.

The genes are TRBV7-3 and TRBJ2-3; 9 bases line up with TRBD2. The V gene end was trimmed by 2 bases and the J gene end by 6 bases; junction bases not matched to a gene: 9. CDR1 and CDR2 from the germline V gene are SGHTA and FQGTGA. The CDR3 covers 16 residues. CDR3 region: CASSLSRASGTDTQYF. The CDR3 DNA is TGTGCCAGCAGCTTATCGCGCGCTAGCGGGACGGATACGCAGTATTTT.

The chain links TRBV6-5 to TRBJ1-1; 7 bases are a match to TRBD1. There are 14 residues in the CDR3. The germline V gene encodes CDR1 MNHEY and CDR2 SVGAGI. Losses at the gene ends were 7 bases for V and 0 bases for J; bases not matched to a gene: 5. The CDR3 spells CASKRGGLNTEAFF. CDR3 nucleotide sequence: TGTGCCAGCAAAAGAGGGGGCCTGAACACTGAAGCTTTCTTT.

V gene TRBV14 combines with J gene TRBJ2-5; D remains ambiguous. The CDR3 totals 14 residues. V was pared by 1 base and J by 5 bases, with 11 bases between. Germline CDR1 reads SGHDN; CDR2 reads FVKESK. CDR3 nucleotide sequence: TGTGCCAGCAGCCAAGGGGCCCCGTCGGAGACCCAGTACTTC. It encodes CASSQGAPSETQYF.

DNA of the CDR3: TGCGCCAGCAGCTGGCCTGGAAGTAAGGGGGACACTGAAGCTTTCTTT. Its translation: CASSWPGSKGDTEAFF. The rearrangement links TRBV5-1 to TRBJ1-1, with D possibly TRBD1 on 6 matching bases. CDR1 SGHRS and CDR2 YFSETQ come from the germline V gene. V lost 3 bases and J 3 bases, leaving 18 bases between the germline ends. The CDR3 totals 16 residues. Variable domain in full (rest from reference TRBV5-1 and TRBJ1-1): KAGVTQTPRYLIKTRGQQVTLSCSPISGHRSVSWYQQTPGQGLQFLFEYFSETQRNKGNFPGRFSGRQFSNSRSEMNVSTLELGDSALYLCASSWPGSKGDTEAFFGQGTRLTVV.

The CDR3 DNA follows: TGTGCCAGCAGCCTCGGACTAGCAGGGGAGACCCAGTACTTC. Its translation is CASSLGLAGETQYF. The V call is TRBV4-2, the J call TRBJ2-5, with TRBD2 matching 8 bases. The germline CDR1 and CDR2 sequences are LGHNA and YNFKEQ. The CDR3 is 14 residues long. J lost 5 bases, V lost 4 bases, and 6 bases had no gene match.

The chain has TRBV5-4 and TRBJ1-6; D gene ambiguous. Germline lookup yields CDR1 SGHNT and CDR2 YYREEE (reference sequence). The ends were cut back, 6 bases at V and 5 bases at J, with 12 bases in the middle. This CDR3 contains 14 residues. CDR3 in DNA: TGTGCCAGCAACCGTGCCGGGGATAATTCACCCCTCCACTTT. This encodes CASNRAGDNSPLHF.

The gene calls are TRBV28 and TRBJ1-2, with 9 nucleotides matching TRBD1. This CDR3 comprises 13 residues. The germline CDR1 and CDR2 sequences are MDHEN and SYDVKM. J gave up 6 bases and V 2 bases, and 1 base lay outside the gene matches. The CDR3 coding sequence is TGTGCCAGCAGTTTAGACAGGGGGGATGGCTACACCTTC. As protein: CASSLDRGDGYTF.

The rearrangement links TRBV10-1 to TRBJ2-5, with D possibly matching TRBD2 (5 bases). V lost 3 bases to trimming and J lost 4 bases, with 12 bases between them. The CDR3 consists of 14 residues. Germline V gives CDR1 WNHNN, CDR2 SYGVQD (reference sequence). CDR3 sequence: CASSDAGRGETQYF. CDR3 DNA sequence: TGCGCCAGCAGTGACGCGGGCCGGGGAGAGACCCAGTACTTC.

The V call is TRBV19, the J call TRBJ1-2; 10 bases line up with TRBD1. The germline CDR1 and CDR2 sequences are LNHDA and SQIVND (reference sequence). The CDR3 loop spans 13 amino acids. V lost 6 bases, J lost 8 bases, and 6 bases stayed unmatched. CDR3 DNA: TGTGCCAGTAGCAGGGACAGGGGATTCGGCTACACCTTC. This encodes CASSRDRGFGYTF.

The chain is built from TRBV27 and TRBJ2-5, with TRBD1 identical over 7 bases. CDR1 and CDR2 (germline): MNHEY, SMNVEV (reference sequence). This CDR3 is 16 amino acids long. V trimming: 4 bases; J trimming: 3 bases; junction bases outside the gene matches: 11. As DNA, the CDR3 is TGTGCCAGCAGTTCCCCCTTGACAGGGTTTGAAGAGACCCAGTACTTC. Residues: CASSSPLTGFEETQYF.